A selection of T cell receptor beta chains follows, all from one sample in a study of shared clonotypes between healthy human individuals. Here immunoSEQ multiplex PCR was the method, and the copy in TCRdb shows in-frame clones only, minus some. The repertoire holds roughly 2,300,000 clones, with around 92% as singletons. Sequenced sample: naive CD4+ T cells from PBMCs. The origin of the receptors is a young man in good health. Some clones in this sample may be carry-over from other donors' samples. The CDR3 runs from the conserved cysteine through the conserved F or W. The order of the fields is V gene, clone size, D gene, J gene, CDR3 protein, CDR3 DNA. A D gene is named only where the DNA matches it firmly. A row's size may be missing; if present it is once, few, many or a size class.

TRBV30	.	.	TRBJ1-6	CAWSVPPGRGSPLHF	TGTGCCTGGAGTGTACCTCCCGGACGCGGTTCACCCCTCCACTTT
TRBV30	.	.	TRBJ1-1	CAWSAATGAGTEAFF	TGTGCCTGGAGCGCCGCGACGGGTGCAGGGACTGAAGCTTTCTTT
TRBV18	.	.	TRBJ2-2	CASSKTANTGELFF	TGTGCCAGCTCAAAGACCGCGAACACCGGGGAGCTGTTTTTT
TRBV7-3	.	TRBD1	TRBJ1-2	CASSLSGTGRQIRYWGYTF	TGTGCCAGCAGCTTAAGTGGGACAGGGAGGCAAATCCGCTACTGGGGCTACACCTTC
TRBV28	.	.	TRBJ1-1	CASTPGGAGVEAFF	TGTGCCAGCACCCCCGGTGGGGCAGGGGTAGAAGCTTTCTTT
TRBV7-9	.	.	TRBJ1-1	CASSLVSSDTEAFF	TGTGCCAGCAGCTTAGTATCCTCGGACACTGAAGCTTTCTTT
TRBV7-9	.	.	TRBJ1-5	CASSLGYSNQPQHF	TGTGCCAGCAGCTTAGGTTATAGCAATCAGCCCCAGCATTTT
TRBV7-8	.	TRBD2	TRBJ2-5	CASSSYRVPGLAGERFQETQYF	TGTGCCAGCAGCTCCTACAGGGTCCCGGGACTAGCGGGAGAGAGATTTCAAGAGACCCAGTACTTC
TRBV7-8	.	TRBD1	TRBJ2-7	CASSLLGGSFEQYF	TGTGCCAGCAGCTTATTAGGGGGCTCCTTCGAGCAGTACTTC
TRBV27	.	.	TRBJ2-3	CASSLYGSADTQYF	TGTGCCAGCAGTTTATACGGGAGTGCCGATACGCAGTATTTT
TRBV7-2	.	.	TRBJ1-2	CASSLRGTVSYGYTF	TGTGCCAGCAGCTTAAGAGGGACCGTATCCTATGGCTACACCTTC
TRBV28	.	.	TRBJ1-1	CASSYDRNTEAFF	TGTGCCAGCAGTTATGACAGGAACACTGAAGCTTTCTTT
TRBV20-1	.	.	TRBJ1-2	CSASQFYGYTF	TGCAGTGCTAGCCAATTCTATGGCTACACCTTC
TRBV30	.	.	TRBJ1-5	CAWSDQGRPGSNQPQHF	TGTGCCTGGAGTGACCAAGGACGACCGGGAAGCAATCAGCCCCAGCATTTT
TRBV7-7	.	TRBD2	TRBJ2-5	CASLPLRAAGGLGTQYF	TGTGCCAGCTTACCTCTCCGGGCAGCGGGAGGGTTGGGGACCCAGTACTTC
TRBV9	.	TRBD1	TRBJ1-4	CASSVGDRGSLYEKLFF	TGTGCCAGCAGCGTAGGTGACAGGGGTTCCCTTTATGAAAAACTGTTTTTT
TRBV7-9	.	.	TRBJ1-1	CASSLLDGNTEAFF	TGTGCCAGCAGCTTACTGGACGGGAACACTGAAGCTTTCTTT
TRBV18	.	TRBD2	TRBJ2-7	CASSPGTSREQYF	TGTGCCAGCTCACCTGGGACTAGCCGTGAGCAGTACTTC
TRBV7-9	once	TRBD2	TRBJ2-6	CASSLGRVLGPGANVLTF	TGTGCCAGCAGCTTGGGGAGGGTTCTCGGGCCTGGGGCCAACGTCCTGACTTTC
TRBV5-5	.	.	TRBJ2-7	CASSLGVGPYEQYF	TGTGCCAGCAGCCTGGGGGTGGGCCCCTACGAGCAGTACTTC
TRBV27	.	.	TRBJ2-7	CASSRVRGTYEQYF	TGTGCCAGCAGCCGGGTAAGGGGGACCTACGAGCAGTACTTC
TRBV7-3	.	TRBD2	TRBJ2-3	CASSPLAGGPTDTQYF	TGTGCCAGCAGCCCTCTAGCGGGAGGGCCCACAGATACGCAGTATTTT
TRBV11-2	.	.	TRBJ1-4	CASSLVGEKLFF	TGTGCCAGCAGCTTAGTCGGGGAAAAACTGTTTTTT
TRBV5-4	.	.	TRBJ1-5	CASSLAGEMNQPQHF	TGTGCCAGCAGCTTGGCAGGGGAAATGAATCAGCCCCAGCATTTT
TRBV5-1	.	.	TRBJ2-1	CASSFANEQFF	TGCGCCAGCAGCTTCGCTAATGAGCAGTTCTTC
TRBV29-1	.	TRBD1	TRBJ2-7	CSVEGQGQEQYF	TGCAGCGTAGAGGGACAGGGCCAAGAGCAGTACTTC
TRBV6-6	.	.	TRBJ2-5	CASMGDRSQYF	TGTGCCAGCATGGGGGATCGGAGCCAGTACTTC
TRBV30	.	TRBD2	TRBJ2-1	CAWTGSLAGGPNEQFF	TGTGCCTGGACTGGAAGCCTAGCGGGAGGGCCTAATGAGCAGTTCTTC
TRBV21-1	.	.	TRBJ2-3	CASSKGPPAGGRVPVTADTQYF	TGTGCCAGCAGCAAAGGGCCCCCGGCGGGCGGGAGGGTCCCGGTCACCGCAGATACGCAGTATTTT
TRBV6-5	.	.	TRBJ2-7	CASSNEGGASYEQYF	TGTGCCAGCAGCAACGAGGGGGGGGCCTCCTACGAGCAGTACTTC
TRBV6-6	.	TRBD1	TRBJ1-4	CASRDRGLATNEKLFF	TGTGCCAGCAGGGACAGGGGGCTTGCGACTAATGAAAAACTGTTTTTT
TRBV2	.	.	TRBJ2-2	CASRKGGHTGELFF	TGTGCCAGCAGGAAGGGGGGTCACACCGGGGAGCTGTTTTTT
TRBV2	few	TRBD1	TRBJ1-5	CASSVETGANQPQHF	TGTGCCAGCAGTGTGGAGACAGGGGCCAATCAGCCCCAGCATTTT
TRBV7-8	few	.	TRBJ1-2	CASSLDQGLSGYGYTF	TGTGCCAGCAGCTTAGATCAGGGCCTTTCCGGCTATGGCTACACCTTC
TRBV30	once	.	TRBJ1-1	CAWAGLPKGGTEAFF	TGTGCCTGGGCCGGGCTCCCCAAGGGGGGCACTGAAGCTTTCTTT
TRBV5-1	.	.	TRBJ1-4	CASSLGQASEKLFF	TGCGCCAGCAGCTTGGGGCAGGCCTCTGAAAAACTGTTTTTT
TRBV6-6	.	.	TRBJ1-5	CASSRGSNNQPQHF	TGTGCCAGCAGCCGAGGAAGCAACAATCAGCCCCAGCATTTT
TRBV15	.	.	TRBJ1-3	CATSREPQGFSGNTIYF	TGTGCCACCAGCAGAGAACCACAGGGCTTCTCTGGAAACACCATATATTTT
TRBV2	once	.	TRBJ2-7	CASSVSDKQYF	TGTGCCAGCAGTGTATCCGATAAGCAGTACTTC
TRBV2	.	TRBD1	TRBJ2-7	CASRQGGYEQYF	TGTGCCAGTAGACAGGGTGGGTACGAGCAGTACTTC
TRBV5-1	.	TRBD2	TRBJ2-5	CASSPGLAGGFSTSRETQYF	TGCGCCAGCAGCCCTGGACTAGCGGGAGGCTTCTCGACTTCCCGTGAGACCCAGTACTTC
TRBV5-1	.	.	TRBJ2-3	CASQPAAAPDTQYF	TGCGCCAGCCAGCCCGCTGCTGCTCCCGATACGCAGTATTTT
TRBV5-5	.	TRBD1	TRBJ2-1	CASSVTGGNYNEQFF	TGTGCCAGCAGCGTGACAGGGGGGAATTACAATGAGCAGTTCTTC
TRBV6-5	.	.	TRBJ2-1	CASSYGGTAYNEQFF	TGTGCCAGCAGTTACGGGGGGACAGCCTACAATGAGCAGTTCTTC
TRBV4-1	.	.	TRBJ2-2	CASSQMAVNTGELFF	TGCGCCAGCAGCCAAATGGCGGTGAACACCGGGGAGCTGTTTTTT
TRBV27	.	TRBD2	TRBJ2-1	CASSLPGTRYNEQFF	TGTGCCAGCAGTTTACCCGGGACTAGGTACAATGAGCAGTTCTTC
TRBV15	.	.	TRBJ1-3	CATSRDRTVASGNTIYF	TGTGCCACCAGCAGAGATCGTACGGTCGCCTCTGGAAACACCATATATTTT
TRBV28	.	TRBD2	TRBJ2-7	CASRGTSGLGEQYF	TGTGCCAGCAGGGGGACTAGCGGGCTCGGCGAGCAGTACTTC
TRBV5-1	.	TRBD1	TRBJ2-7	CASSGDRVYEQYF	TGCGCCAGCAGCGGGGACAGGGTCTACGAGCAGTACTTC
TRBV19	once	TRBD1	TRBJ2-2	CASDRGPNTGELFF	TGTGCCAGCGACAGGGGGCCGAACACCGGGGAGCTGTTTTTT
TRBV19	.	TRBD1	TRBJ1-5	CASTSGQGASTGNQPQHF	TGTGCCAGTACAAGTGGGCAGGGGGCGAGTACGGGCAATCAGCCCCAGCATTTT
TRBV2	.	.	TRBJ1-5	CASSDRTYDQPQHF	TGTGCCAGCAGTGATCGGACATATGATCAGCCCCAGCATTTT
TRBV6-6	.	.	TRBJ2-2	CASRTGRQLKTGELFF	TGTGCCAGCAGGACGGGGAGACAGCTGAAAACCGGGGAGCTGTTTTTT
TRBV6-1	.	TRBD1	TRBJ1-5	CASSAQGVGNQPQHF	TGTGCCAGCAGTGCTCAGGGGGTTGGCAATCAGCCCCAGCATTTT
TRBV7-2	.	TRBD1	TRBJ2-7	CASSLGQGTYEQYF	TGTGCCAGCAGCTTGGGACAGGGTACCTACGAGCAGTACTTC
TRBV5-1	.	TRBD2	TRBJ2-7	CATRTSGTYEQYF	TGCGCCACACGGACTAGCGGAACCTACGAGCAGTACTTC
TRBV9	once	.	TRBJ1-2	CASSVGTGGYTF	TGTGCCAGCAGCGTAGGAACGGGGGGCTACACCTTC